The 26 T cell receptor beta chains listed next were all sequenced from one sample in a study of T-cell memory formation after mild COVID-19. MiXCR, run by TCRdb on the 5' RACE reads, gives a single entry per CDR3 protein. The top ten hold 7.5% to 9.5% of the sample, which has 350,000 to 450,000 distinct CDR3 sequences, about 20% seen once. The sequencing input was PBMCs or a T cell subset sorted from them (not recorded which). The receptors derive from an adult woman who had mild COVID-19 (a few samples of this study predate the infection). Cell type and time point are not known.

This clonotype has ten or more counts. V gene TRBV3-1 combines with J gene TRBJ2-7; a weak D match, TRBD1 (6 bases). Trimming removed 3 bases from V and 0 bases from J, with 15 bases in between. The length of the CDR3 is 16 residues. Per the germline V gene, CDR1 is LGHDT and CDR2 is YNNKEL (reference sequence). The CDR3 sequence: CASSQTRGSFSYEQYF. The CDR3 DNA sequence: TGTGCCAGCAGCCAGACCAGGGGCTCTTTCTCCTACGAGCAGTACTTC.

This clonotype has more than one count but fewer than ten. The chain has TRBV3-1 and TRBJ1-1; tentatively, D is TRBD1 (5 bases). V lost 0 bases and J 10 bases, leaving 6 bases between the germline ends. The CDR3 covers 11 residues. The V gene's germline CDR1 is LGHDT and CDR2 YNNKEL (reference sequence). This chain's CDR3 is CASSQDQGAFF. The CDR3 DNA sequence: TGTGCCAGCAGCCAAGATCAGGGAGCTTTCTTT.

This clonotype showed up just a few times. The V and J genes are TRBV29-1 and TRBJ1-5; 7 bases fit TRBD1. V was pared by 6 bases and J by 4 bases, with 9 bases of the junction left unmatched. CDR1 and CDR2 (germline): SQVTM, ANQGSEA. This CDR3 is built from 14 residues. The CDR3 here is CSVLVTGTNQPQHF. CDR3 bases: TGCAGCGTATTGGTGACAGGGACTAATCAGCCCCAGCATTTT.

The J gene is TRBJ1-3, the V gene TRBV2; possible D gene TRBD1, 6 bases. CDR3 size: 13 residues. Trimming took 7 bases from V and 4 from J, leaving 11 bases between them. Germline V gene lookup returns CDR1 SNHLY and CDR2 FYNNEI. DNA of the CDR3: TGTGCCAGCACGCAGGGGATAGGAAACACCATATATTTT. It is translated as CASTQGIGNTIYF.

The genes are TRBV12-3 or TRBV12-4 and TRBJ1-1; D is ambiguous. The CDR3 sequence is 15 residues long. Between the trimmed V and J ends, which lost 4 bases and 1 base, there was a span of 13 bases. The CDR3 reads CASSSTLDGNTEAFF. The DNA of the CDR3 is TGTGCCAGCAGTTCTACCCTGGACGGGAACACTGAAGCTTTCTTT.

The CDR3 coding sequence is TGTGCCACCACCCTAGGGACAGGAAATTCACCCCTCCACTTT. Translated: CATTLGTGNSPLHF. The gene calls are TRBV19 and TRBJ1-6, with 8 bases that match TRBD1. The length of the CDR3 is 14 residues. CDR1 is LNHDA and CDR2 is SQIVND in the germline V gene (reference sequence). After removal of 10 bases from V and 7 bases from J, the junction contained 9 bases not matched to a gene.

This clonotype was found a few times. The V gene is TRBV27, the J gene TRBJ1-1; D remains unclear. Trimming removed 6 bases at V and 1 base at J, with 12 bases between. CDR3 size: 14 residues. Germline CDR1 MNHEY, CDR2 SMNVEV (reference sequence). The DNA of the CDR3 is TGTGCCAGCAGCCAACTATCGGGGAACACTGAAGCTTTCTTT. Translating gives CASSQLSGNTEAFF.

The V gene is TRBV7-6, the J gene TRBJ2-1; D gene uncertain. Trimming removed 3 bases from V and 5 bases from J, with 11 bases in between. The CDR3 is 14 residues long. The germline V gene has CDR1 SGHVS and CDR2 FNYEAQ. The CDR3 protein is CASSLVSPNNEQFF. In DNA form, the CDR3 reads TGTGCCAGCAGCTTGGTAAGCCCAAACAATGAGCAGTTCTTC. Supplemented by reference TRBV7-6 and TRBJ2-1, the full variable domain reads GAGVSQSPRYKVTKRGQDVALRCDPISGHVSLYWYRQALGQGPEFLTYFNYEAQQDKSGLPNDRFSAERPEGSISTLTIQRTEQRDSAMYRCASSLVSPNNEQFFGPGTRLTVL.

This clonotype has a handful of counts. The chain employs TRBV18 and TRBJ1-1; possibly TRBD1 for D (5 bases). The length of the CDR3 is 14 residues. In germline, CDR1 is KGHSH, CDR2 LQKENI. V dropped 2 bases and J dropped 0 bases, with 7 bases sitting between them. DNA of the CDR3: TGTGCCAGCTCACCAGTCAGGGTGAACACTGAAGCTTTCTTT. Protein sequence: CASSPVRVNTEAFF. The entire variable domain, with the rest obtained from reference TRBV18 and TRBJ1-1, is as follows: NAGVMQNPRHLVRRRGQEARLRCSPMKGHSHVYWYRQLPEEGLKFMVYLQKENIIDESGMPKERFSAEFPKEGPSILRIQQVVRGDSAAYFCASSPVRVNTEAFFGQGTRLTVV.

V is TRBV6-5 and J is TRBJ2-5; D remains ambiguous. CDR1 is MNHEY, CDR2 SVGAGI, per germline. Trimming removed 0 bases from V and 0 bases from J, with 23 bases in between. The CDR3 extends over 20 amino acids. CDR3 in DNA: TGTGCCAGCAGTTACTCTGATATAAAAAAGGAGACGAGGTACCAAGAGACCCAGTACTTC. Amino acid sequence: CASSYSDIKKETRYQETQYF.

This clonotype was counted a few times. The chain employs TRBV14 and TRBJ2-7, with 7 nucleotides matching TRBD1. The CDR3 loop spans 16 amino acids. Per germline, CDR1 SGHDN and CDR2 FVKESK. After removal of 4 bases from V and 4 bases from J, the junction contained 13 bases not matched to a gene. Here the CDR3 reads CASSPSARGGIYEQYF. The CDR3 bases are TGTGCCAGCAGCCCGAGCGCGAGAGGGGGCATATACGAGCAGTACTTC.

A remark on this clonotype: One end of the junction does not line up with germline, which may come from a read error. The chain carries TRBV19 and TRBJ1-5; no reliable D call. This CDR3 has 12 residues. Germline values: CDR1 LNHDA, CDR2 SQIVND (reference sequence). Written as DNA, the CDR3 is TGTGCCAGAAGTATAGCCACTCAGCCCCAGCATTTT. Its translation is CARSIATQPQHF.

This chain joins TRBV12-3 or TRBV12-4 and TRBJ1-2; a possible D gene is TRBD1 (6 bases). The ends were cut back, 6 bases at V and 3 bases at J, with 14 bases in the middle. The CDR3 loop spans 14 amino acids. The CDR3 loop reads CASSFTGWDYGYTF. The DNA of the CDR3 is TGTGCCAGCAGCTTTACAGGGTGGGACTATGGCTACACCTTC.

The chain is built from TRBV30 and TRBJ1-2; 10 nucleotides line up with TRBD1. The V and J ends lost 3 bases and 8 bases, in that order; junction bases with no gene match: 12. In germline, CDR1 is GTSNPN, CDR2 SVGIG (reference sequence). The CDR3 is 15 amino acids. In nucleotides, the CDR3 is TGTGCCTGGAGAAGTTACCGGGACAGGGGACGGGGCTACACCTTC. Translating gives CAWRSYRDRGRGYTF.

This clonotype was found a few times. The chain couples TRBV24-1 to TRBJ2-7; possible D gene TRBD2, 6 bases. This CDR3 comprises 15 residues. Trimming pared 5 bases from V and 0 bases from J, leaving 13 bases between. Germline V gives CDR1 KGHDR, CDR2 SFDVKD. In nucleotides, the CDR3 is TGTGCCACCAGTGCCCCTGGAGGGAGCTCCTACGAGCAGTACTTC. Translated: CATSAPGGSSYEQYF.

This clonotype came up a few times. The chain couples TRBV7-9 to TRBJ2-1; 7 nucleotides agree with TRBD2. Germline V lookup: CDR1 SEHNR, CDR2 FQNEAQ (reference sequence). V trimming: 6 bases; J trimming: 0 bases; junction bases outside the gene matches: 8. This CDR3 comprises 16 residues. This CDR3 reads CASSGRGAGSYNEQFF. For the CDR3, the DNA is TGTGCCAGCAGTGGGAGGGGCGCGGGCTCCTACAATGAGCAGTTCTTC.

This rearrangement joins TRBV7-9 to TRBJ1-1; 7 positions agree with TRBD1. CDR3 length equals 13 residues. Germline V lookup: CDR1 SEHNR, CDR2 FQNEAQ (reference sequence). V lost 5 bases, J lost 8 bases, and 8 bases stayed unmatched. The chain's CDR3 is CASSRATGIEAFF. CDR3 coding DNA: TGTGCCAGCAGCAGAGCGACAGGGATCGAAGCTTTCTTT.

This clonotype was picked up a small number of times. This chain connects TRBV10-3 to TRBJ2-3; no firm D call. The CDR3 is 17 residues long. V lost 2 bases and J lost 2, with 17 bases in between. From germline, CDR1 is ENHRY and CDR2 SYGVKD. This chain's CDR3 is CAISEPRLVPNTDTQYF. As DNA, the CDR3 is TGTGCCATCAGTGAGCCAAGACTGGTCCCGAACACAGATACGCAGTATTTT.

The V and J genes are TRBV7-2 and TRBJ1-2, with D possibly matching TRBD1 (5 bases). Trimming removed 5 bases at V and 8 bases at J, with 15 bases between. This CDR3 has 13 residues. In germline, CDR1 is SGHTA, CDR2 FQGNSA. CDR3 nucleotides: TGTGCCAGCAGCCCCCAGACAGTGCAAGGCTACACCTTC. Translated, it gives CASSPQTVQGYTF.

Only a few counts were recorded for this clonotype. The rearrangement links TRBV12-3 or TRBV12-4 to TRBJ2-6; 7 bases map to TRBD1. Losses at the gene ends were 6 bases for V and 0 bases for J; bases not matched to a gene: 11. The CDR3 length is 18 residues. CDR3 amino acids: CASSPRTGAYSGANVLTF. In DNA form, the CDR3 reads TGTGCCAGCAGCCCTAGAACAGGGGCCTACTCTGGGGCCAACGTCCTGACTTTC.

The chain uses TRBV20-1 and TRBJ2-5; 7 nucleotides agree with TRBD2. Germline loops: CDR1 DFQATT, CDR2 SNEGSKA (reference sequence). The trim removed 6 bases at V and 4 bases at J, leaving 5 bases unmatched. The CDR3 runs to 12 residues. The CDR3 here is CSAVRGSETQYF. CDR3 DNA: TGCAGTGCGGTGCGGGGGTCAGAGACCCAGTACTTC.

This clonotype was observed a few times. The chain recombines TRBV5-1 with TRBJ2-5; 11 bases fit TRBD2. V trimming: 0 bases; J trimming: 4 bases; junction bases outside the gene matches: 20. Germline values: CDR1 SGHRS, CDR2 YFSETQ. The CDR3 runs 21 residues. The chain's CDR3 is CASSLAVGAALAGGLGETQYF. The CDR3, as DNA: TGCGCCAGCAGCTTGGCTGTAGGGGCGGCCCTAGCGGGAGGACTGGGAGAGACCCAGTACTTC.

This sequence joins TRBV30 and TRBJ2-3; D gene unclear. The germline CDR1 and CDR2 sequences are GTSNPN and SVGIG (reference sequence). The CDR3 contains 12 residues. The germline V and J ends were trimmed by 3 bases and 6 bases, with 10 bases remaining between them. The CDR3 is CAWSRSGDTQYF. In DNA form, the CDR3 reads TGTGCCTGGAGCCGGTCCGGTGATACGCAGTATTTT.

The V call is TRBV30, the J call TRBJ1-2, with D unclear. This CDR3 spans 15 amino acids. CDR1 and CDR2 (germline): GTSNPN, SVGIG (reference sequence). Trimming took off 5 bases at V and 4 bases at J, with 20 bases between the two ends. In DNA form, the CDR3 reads TGTGCCTGGGCCCCTCCTCCGGCGACGATCTATGGCTACACCTTC. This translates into CAWAPPPATIYGYTF.

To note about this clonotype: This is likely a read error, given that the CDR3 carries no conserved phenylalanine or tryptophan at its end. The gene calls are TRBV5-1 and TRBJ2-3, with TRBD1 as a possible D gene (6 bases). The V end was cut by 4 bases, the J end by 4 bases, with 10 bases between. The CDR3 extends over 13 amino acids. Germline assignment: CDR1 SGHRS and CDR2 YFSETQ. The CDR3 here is CASSPQGADTQYL. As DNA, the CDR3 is TGCGCCAGCAGCCCACAGGGAGCAGATACGCAGTATTTA.

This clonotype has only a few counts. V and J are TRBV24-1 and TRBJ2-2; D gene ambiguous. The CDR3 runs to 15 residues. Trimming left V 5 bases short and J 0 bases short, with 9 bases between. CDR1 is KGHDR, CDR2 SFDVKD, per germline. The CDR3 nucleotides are TGTGCCACCAGTGGTTACCCCGCGAACACCGGGGAGCTGTTTTTT. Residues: CATSGYPANTGELFF.